What follows are 16 T cell receptor beta chains derived from one specimen sequenced in a study of shared clonotypes between healthy human individuals. Method: immunoSEQ multiplex PCR; TCRdb's copy keeps in-frame clones and lacks some. The sample includes approximately 1.5 million clones, approximately 98% of them seen just once. Source material: naive CD4+ T cells sorted from blood. Subset specified: CD45RA+ positively selected. The receptors shown here come from a man younger than 40 in good health.

The chain couples TRBV28 to TRBJ1-3; TRBD1 is a possible D gene (5 bases). The CDR3 extends over 16 amino acids. V lost 6 bases to trimming and J lost 2 bases, with 17 bases between them. Germline lookup yields CDR1 MDHEN and CDR2 SYDVKM. The CDR3: CASSVPTRVTGNTIYF. CDR3 in DNA: TGTGCCAGCAGCGTACCCACCAGGGTGACTGGAAACACCATATATTTT.

This chain connects TRBV7-6 to TRBJ2-3; D is uncertain. With 1 base removed from V and 1 base from J, the gap between germline ends came to 12 bases. Per germline, CDR1 SGHVS and CDR2 FNYEAQ. The CDR3 has 16 residues. CDR3 sequence (DNA): TGTGCCAGCAGCTTAGGGGCCCAAAGCCGCACAGATACGCAGTATTTT. Residues: CASSLGAQSRTDTQYF. Filled out from reference TRBV7-6 and TRBJ2-3, the complete variable domain reads GAGVSQSPRYKVTKRGQDVALRCDPISGHVSLYWYRQALGQGPEFLTYFNYEAQQDKSGLPNDRFSAERPEGSISTLTIQRTEQRDSAMYRCASSLGAQSRTDTQYFGPGTRLTVL.

The chain combines TRBV28 with TRBJ1-5, with D tentatively TRBD1 (5 bases). V was clipped by 8 bases and J by 3 bases, with 8 bases between them. Germline V gene sequence: CDR1 MDHEN, CDR2 SYDVKM. The CDR3 contains 12 residues. The CDR3 region has the DNA TGTGCCAGCTTGGGACTCAATCAGCCCCAGCATTTT. Translated: CASLGLNQPQHF.

The rearrangement links TRBV27 to TRBJ2-7, with 10 bases that match TRBD1. The CDR3 contains 15 residues. Germline V gene sequence: CDR1 MNHEY, CDR2 SMNVEV (reference sequence). V trimming: 6 bases; J trimming: 5 bases; junction bases outside the gene matches: 10. CDR3 amino acids: CASSPDPGQGNEQYF. CDR3 DNA sequence: TGTGCCAGCAGCCCCGACCCGGGACAGGGGAACGAGCAGTACTTC.

To note about this clone: A much larger clone differs from this one at a single base, so this may be a read error. The chain has TRBV5-1 and TRBJ2-5; D not certain. There are 11 residues in the CDR3. The germline CDR1 and CDR2 sequences are SGHRS and YFSETQ. The V end was cut by 2 bases, the J end by 4 bases, with 3 bases between. CDR3 bases: TGCGCCAGCAGCTTCCCAGAGACCCAGTACTTC. This sequence encodes CASSFPETQYF.

The chain recombines TRBV7-2 with TRBJ1-5, with D uncertain. This CDR3 is 17 amino acids long. V shed 1 base and J shed 3 bases, with 16 bases lying between them. The germline V gene has CDR1 SGHTA and CDR2 FQGNSA. CDR3 nucleotide sequence: TGTGCCAGCAGCTTAGACCCCCGGAACAGACACAATCAGCCCCAGCATTTT. Its protein is CASSLDPRNRHNQPQHF.

This rearrangement joins TRBV4-3 to TRBJ2-7; TRBD2 matches 10 bases. Germline CDR1 reads LGHNA; CDR2 reads YSLEER. After removal of 0 bases from V and 3 bases from J, the junction contained 5 bases not matched to a gene. The CDR3 is 16 residues long. In nucleotides, the CDR3 is TGCGCCAGCAGCCAAGACCTAGCGGGAGTCAGCTACGAGCAGTACTTC. The encoded protein is CASSQDLAGVSYEQYF.

About this clone: Other DNA variants within this sample encode the same CDR3. The chain links TRBV18 to TRBJ2-1; 9 positions agree with TRBD2. The germline gives CDR1 KGHSH, CDR2 LQKENI. The CDR3 covers 15 residues. Trimming took 3 bases from V and 7 from J; bases not matched to a gene: 7. The CDR3 DNA is TGTGCCAGCTCACCGGTAGCGGGAGTGGGGAATGAGCAGTTCTTC. Translating gives CASSPVAGVGNEQFF.

V and J are TRBV4-1 and TRBJ2-5; 7 nucleotides match TRBD1. The V gene's germline CDR1 is MGHRA and CDR2 YSYEKL. The CDR3 covers 16 residues. The ends lost 1 base at V and 4 bases at J; junction bases unmatched: 9. This CDR3 is CASSQVFLSGGETQYF. CDR3 in DNA: TGCGCCAGCAGCCAAGTATTTCTCTCAGGGGGAGAGACCCAGTACTTC.

Only one count was recorded for this clone. The chain recombines TRBV5-1 with TRBJ2-1; 7 bases map to TRBD2. Per the germline V gene, CDR1 is SGHRS and CDR2 is YFSETQ. The CDR3 spans 15 residues. Losses at the gene ends were 4 bases for V and 0 bases for J; bases not matched to a gene: 4. CDR3 sequence (DNA): TGCGCCAGCAGCCCGGGGGGAAACTCCTACAATGAGCAGTTCTTC. Protein sequence: CASSPGGNSYNEQFF.

The CDR3 reads CASSPRRGTVPFELFF. CDR3 DNA sequence: TGTGCCAGCAGCCCGCGGAGGGGGACAGTTCCGTTTGAACTGTTTTTT. The V gene is TRBV11-2, the J gene TRBJ1-4; 7 positions agree with TRBD1. V lost 5 bases, J lost 12 bases, and 18 bases stayed unmatched. The CDR3 contains 16 residues. Per the germline V gene, CDR1 is SGHAT and CDR2 is FQNNGV.

This chain links TRBV5-4 with TRBJ1-5, with 10 bases aligning to TRBD1. The CDR3 extends over 15 amino acids. Germline V gene data show CDR1 as SGHNT and CDR2 as YYREEE (reference sequence). The trim removed 3 bases at V and 8 bases at J, leaving 8 bases unmatched. The DNA for the CDR3 is TGTGCCAGCAGCTCGACAGGGGGCAGGGGGGAGCCCCAGCATTTT. Its protein is CASSSTGGRGEPQHF.

This chain connects TRBV18 to TRBJ1-4; D remains ambiguous. CDR1 and CDR2 (germline): KGHSH, LQKENI. There are 15 residues in the CDR3. Trimming took 3 bases from V and 8 from J, leaving 16 bases between them. In DNA form, the CDR3 reads TGTGCCAGCTCACCCACAGCCTTCCCGAGGGAAAAACTGTTTTTT. It yields the protein CASSPTAFPREKLFF.

The rearrangement uses TRBV28 and TRBJ1-2; D remains ambiguous. This CDR3 comprises 12 residues. Germline CDR1 is MDHEN and CDR2 is SYDVKM. V was trimmed by 2 bases and J by 8 bases, leaving 9 bases between them. The DNA for the CDR3 is TGTGCCAGCAGTTTAGAGGTCGGGGGCTACACCTTC. It encodes CASSLEVGGYTF.

V and J are TRBV28 and TRBJ1-2, with 7 bases matching TRBD1. Trimming cost V 8 bases and J 4 bases; bases outside gene matches: 7. The germline V gene encodes CDR1 MDHEN and CDR2 SYDVKM. The CDR3 is 13 amino acids. CDR3 in amino acids: CASVSQGGYGYTF. The DNA of the CDR3 is TGTGCCAGCGTATCGCAGGGGGGCTATGGCTACACCTTC.

The chain combines TRBV5-4 with TRBJ1-1, with TRBD1 matching over 9 bases. J gave up 5 bases and V 3 bases, and 11 bases lay outside the gene matches. This CDR3 comprises 16 residues. Germline CDR1 and CDR2: SGHNT and YYREEE (reference sequence). CDR3 in amino acids: CASSSRPGTGPTEAFF. The CDR3, as DNA: TGTGCCAGCAGCTCGCGTCCCGGGACAGGGCCGACTGAAGCTTTCTTT.